This TCR beta chain was profiled in a study of technical replicates of blood from a few donors. TCRdb's copy holds only in-frame clones and misses some; the assay was immunoSEQ multiplex PCR. Altogether some 15,000 clones are present, around 86% being singletons, with the ten largest covering roughly 12%. V gave up 0 bases and J gave up 4 bases, with 15 bases separating them. This CDR3 has 16 residues. Germline V gene sequence: CDR1 LGHNA, CDR2 YNFKEQ. This clonotype was sampled from a human donor in good health. The sequenced sample was PBMCs. The chain employs TRBV4-2 and TRBJ1-2, with D maybe TRBD1 (5 bases). Written as DNA, the CDR3 is TGTGCCAGCAGCCAAGATCGGCAGGGACTTCCCTATGGCTACACCTTC. Amino acid sequence: CASSQDRQGLPYGYTF.